This is a list of T cell receptor beta chains from one sample in a study of tumor and adjacent non-tumor tissue in lung cancer. TCRdb itself ran the multiplex PCR reads through MiXCR, one entry per CDR3 protein. The table has 110,000 or so distinct CDR3 sequences, about 61% seen once. Material: distant non-tumor lung tissue. These receptors originate from a man between 60 and 75 years old with non-small cell lung cancer. Each CDR3 is given with its conserved first and last residue. The D gene is left open where the match is weak. Only part of the rows carry a size: once, few, many, or a class if the clone is expanded.

TRBV11-3	TRBJ2-1	-	-	CASSSESRVTHNDQFF	TGTGCCAGCAGCTCCGAATCCCGTGTCACCCACAACGACCAGTTCTTC
TRBV11-3	TRBJ2-1	-	-	CASSLEGRVPSF	TGTGCCAGCAGTTTAGAGGGCAGGGTGCCGTCCTTC
TRBV29-1	TRBJ2-5	-	-	CGVQGDLKTQYF	TGCGGCGTCCAGGGGGACTTAAAGACCCAGTACTTC
TRBV20-1	TRBJ2-1	many	TRBD2	CSARDLLARYNEQFF	TGCAGTGCTAGAGATCTACTAGCGAGATACAATGAGCAGTTCTTC
TRBV5-4	TRBJ1-1	-	-	CANNKGGNTEAFF	TGTGCCAACAACAAAGGGGGGAACACTGAAGCTTTCTTT
TRBV25-1	TRBJ2-5	many	TRBD1	CATLSDRVGETQYF	TGTGCCACCCTCAGTGACAGGGTTGGTGAGACCCAGTACTTC
TRBV5-4	TRBJ2-7	-	TRBD2	CASSFSQGGRYELYF	TGTGCCAGCAGCTTCTCTCAGGGAGGGCGGTACGAGCTGTACTTC
TRBV30	TRBJ2-1	-	TRBD2	CAWSMGLAGVSNEQFF	TGTGCCTGGAGTATGGGACTAGCGGGAGTCTCCAATGAGCAGTTCTTC
TRBV12-3/TRBV12-4	TRBJ2-1	many	-	CASSLVSLVNEQFF	TGTGCCAGCAGTTTAGTGAGTCTCGTCAATGAGCAGTTCTTC
TRBV7-9	TRBJ1-5	many	TRBD1	CASSLGTGALLGNQPQHF	TGTGCCAGCAGCTTGGGGACAGGGGCCTTGTTGGGCAATCAGCCCCAGCATTTT
TRBV6-2/TRBV6-3	TRBJ1-6	-	-	CVSSSGGRNYNSPLNF	TGTGTCAGCAGCTCCGGAGGGCGCAACTATAATTCACCCCTCAACTTT
TRBV6-2/TRBV6-3	TRBJ2-1	-	-	CTSSSGVSSQDEQFF	TGTACCAGCAGCTCGGGAGTGAGCTCTCAGGATGAGCAGTTCTTC
TRBV2	TRBJ1-5	few	-	CASVEGGYSNQPQHF	TGTGCCAGCGTGGAGGGGGGGTATAGCAATCAGCCCCAGCATTTT
TRBV20-1	TRBJ1-4	-	-	CSARSAMGERLFF	TGCAGTGCTAGATCTGCAATGGGGGAAAGACTGTTTTTT
TRBV6-2/TRBV6-3	TRBJ2-7	-	-	CASSYSGGAYDQYF	TGCGCCAGCAGTTACAGCGGCGGAGCCTACGATCAGTACTTC
TRBV11-2	TRBJ2-3	few	TRBD2	CVSSTRTSGSSNTQYF	TGTGTCAGCAGTACAAGGACTAGCGGGAGCTCGAATACGCAGTATTTT
TRBV21-1	TRBJ1-6	-	-	CASSIANNSPLHF	TGTGCCAGCAGCATAGCCAATAATTCACCCCTCCACTTT
TRBV14	TRBJ1-1	many	-	CASSQLAPGTEAFF	TGTGCCAGCAGCCAGTTGGCTCCCGGGACTGAAGCTTTCTTT
TRBV28	TRBJ2-4	many	-	CASSSSGAVGIQYF	TGTGCCAGCAGTTCCTCCGGGGCTGTCGGCATTCAGTACTTC
TRBV4-2	TRBJ1-5	many	-	CASSQESSNQPQHF	TGTGCCAGCAGCCAAGAGTCCAGCAATCAGCCCCAGCATTTT
TRBV4-2	TRBJ2-2	-	-	CASSQESGLDTVELFF	TGTGCCAGCAGCCAAGAGTCGGGGCTGGACACCGTGGAGCTGTTTTTT
TRBV29-1	TRBJ1-2	large	-	CSVEENNYGYTF	TGCAGCGTGGAAGAAAATAACTATGGCTACACCTTC
TRBV4-1	TRBJ2-1	-	TRBD2	CASSSLSTSGGSDEQFF	TGCGCCAGCAGCTCCTTGAGTACTAGCGGGGGGAGCGATGAGCAGTTCTTC
TRBV7-8	TRBJ1-1	many	-	CASSLAQGEAFF	TGTGCCAGCAGCTTAGCGCAGGGTGAAGCTTTCTTT
TRBV6-5	TRBJ2-6	once	-	CASRSLGISGAYVLTF	TGTGCCAGCCGATCTCTAGGAATCTCTGGGGCCTACGTCCTGACTTTC
TRBV6-1	TRBJ1-5	few	-	CASSEVTRSSQHQHF	TGTGCCAGCAGTGAAGTGACGAGGTCTAGTCAGCACCAGCATTTT
TRBV6-5	TRBJ1-2	many	TRBD1	CASSYSGQGLYGYTF	TGTGCCAGCAGTTACTCGGGACAGGGGCTCTATGGCTACACCTTC
TRBV29-1	TRBJ2-7	-	TRBD1	CSIEGTGSRAYEQYF	TGCAGCATTGAGGGGACAGGGAGCAGAGCCTACGAGCAGTACTTC
TRBV20-1	TRBJ2-2	-	TRBD1	CSARRIGQGGFGGQLFF	TGCAGTGCTAGGCGAATAGGACAGGGTGGTTTTGGCGGGCAGCTGTTTTTT
TRBV12-3/TRBV12-4	TRBJ1-2	-	TRBD1	CTSRLTGQGGYTF	TGTACCAGCAGACTAACAGGACAGGGCGGCTACACTTTC
TRBV6-5	TRBJ1-1	-	-	CAISYFGYTEAFF	TGTGCCATCAGTTACTTCGGGTACACTGAAGCTTTCTTT
TRBV11-2	TRBJ2-7	-	-	CASSFRIGGLGERYF	TGTGCCAGCAGCTTCAGGATAGGGGGGTTGGGCGAGCGGTACTTC
TRBV5-6	TRBJ1-1	-	TRBD1	CASSFGTGLAAEASF	TGTGCCAGCAGCTTTGGGACAGGACTCGCCGCCGAAGCTTCCTTT
TRBV7-6	TRBJ2-5	-	-	CASTAGQGTQYF	TGTGCCAGCACGGCAGGCCAAGGGACCCAGTACTTC
TRBV4-1	TRBJ2-7	many	TRBD1	CASSHATGQGSYEQYF	TGCGCCAGCAGCCACGCGACGGGACAGGGCTCCTACGAGCAGTACTTC
TRBV4-1	TRBJ2-1	medium-sized	-	CASSQEDSTYNEQFF	TGCGCCAGCAGCCAAGAAGACAGCACCTACAATGAGCAGTTCTTC
TRBV7-8	TRBJ1-5	few	-	CASSLVAGHSNQPQHF	TGTGCCAGCAGCTTAGTAGCGGGACATAGCAATCAGCCCCAGCATTTT
TRBV4-3	TRBJ1-4	-	-	CASTQYANEKLFF	TGTGCCAGCACCCAATACGCTAATGAAAAACTGTTTTTT
TRBV12-3/TRBV12-4	TRBJ1-5	many	-	CASSFGLRSNQPQHF	TGTGCCAGCAGTTTCGGGCTACGCAGCAATCAGCCCCAGCATTTT
TRBV6-6	TRBJ2-7	many	TRBD1	CASSYSLDRGRSRPYF	TGTGCCAGCAGTTACTCGCTGGACAGGGGGCGATCTAGGCCGTACTTC
TRBV20-1	TRBJ1-1	many	-	CSARRSTDSEAFF	TGCAGTGCTAGACGTTCAACGGACAGTGAAGCTTTCTTT
TRBV10-2	TRBJ2-1	-	TRBD2	CASRMGGTTYNEQFF	TGCGCCAGCAGAATGGGGGGGACGACCTACAATGAACAGTTCTTC
TRBV6-5	TRBJ1-5	once	-	CANRAGRWGNQPQHF	TGTGCCAACAGAGCGGGAAGATGGGGCAATCAGCCCCAGCATTTT
TRBV10-2	TRBJ2-7	-	-	CACSETHYEQYF	TGCGCCTGCAGTGAGACCCACTACGAGCAGTACTTC
TRBV11-2	TRBJ2-3	-	TRBD2	CASSPTTGTSTYTQYF	TGTGCCAGCAGCCCCACTACCGGGACTAGCACATATACGCAGTATTTT
TRBV12-3/TRBV12-4	TRBJ2-3	-	-	CASSLATTDTHYF	TGTGCCAGTAGTTTGGCGACCACAGATACGCATTATTTT
TRBV12-3/TRBV12-4	TRBJ1-6	-	TRBD1	CVTRGGTGASPLHF	TGTGTCACCCGGGGGGGGACAGGAGCTTCACCCCTCCACTTT
TRBV20-1	TRBJ2-2	many	-	CSASLTQGNTGELFF	TGCAGTGCTAGTCTTACACAAGGAAACACCGGGGAGCTGTTTTTT